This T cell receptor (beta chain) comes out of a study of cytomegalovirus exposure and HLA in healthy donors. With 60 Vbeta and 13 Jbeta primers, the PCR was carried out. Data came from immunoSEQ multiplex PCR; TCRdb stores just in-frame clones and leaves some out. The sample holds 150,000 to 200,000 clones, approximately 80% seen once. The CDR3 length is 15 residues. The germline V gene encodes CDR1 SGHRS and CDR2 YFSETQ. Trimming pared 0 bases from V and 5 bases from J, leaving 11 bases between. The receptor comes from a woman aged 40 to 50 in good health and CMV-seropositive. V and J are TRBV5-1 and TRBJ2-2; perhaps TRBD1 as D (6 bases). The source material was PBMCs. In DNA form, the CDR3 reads TGCGCCAGCAGCTTGGGGGGGCTCGGAACCGGGGAGCTGTTTTTT. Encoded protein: CASSLGGLGTGELFF.